This T cell receptor beta chain originates from a study of OX40 agonist ivuxolimab in advanced cancers. Study context: It was permissible to have had prior anti-PD-1, anti-PD-L1 or anti-CTLA-4 therapy, and 40% had some. Partial responses were recorded for three patients, including one with hepatocellular carcinoma and two with cutaneous melanoma. Study conclusions and caveats: Doses of 0.1 to 3.0 mg/kg were accompanied by clonal expansion of CD4+ and CD8+ blood T cells by week 6.

The germline gives CDR1 MNHEY, CDR2 SVGAGI. There are 15 residues in the CDR3. V shed 6 bases and J shed 1 base, with 12 bases lying between them. Generated by immunoSEQ multiplex PCR, the TCRdb table keeps only in-frame clones and is missing some. The sample carries more than 45,000 clones, about 88% recorded once. Turning to this clone: The target antigen is unknown.

The chain has TRBV6-5 and TRBJ2-2; maybe TRBD1 (5 bases). This receptor was identified in an adult with an advanced solid tumor such as melanoma, head and neck, liver or kidney cancer. The sequencing used CD4+ or CD8+ T cells sorted from blood, collected in a trial of the OX40 agonist ivuxolimab. For the CDR3, the DNA is TGTGCCAGCAGCGGCAATGGACAGAACACCGGGGAGCTGTTTTTT. It is translated as CASSGNGQNTGELFF.